These T cell receptor beta chains were read from a single sample in a study of blood T cell repertoires in COVID-19. Repertoires were generated with immunoSEQ multiplex PCR, while TCRdb's copy carries only in-frame clones and drops some. The sample contains over 350,000 clones, roughly 90% of which appear only once. The sample taken for sequencing was PBMCs or T cells enriched from blood (not recorded which). These receptors were collected from a woman aged 30 to 39 with acute COVID-19. CDR3s include the opening cysteine and the closing phenylalanine or tryptophan.

cdr3_aa j_call v_call
CASSQFSGGAIDTQYF TRBJ2-3 TRBV4-1
CASSPLVSGSTDTQYF TRBJ2-3 TRBV7-9
CASSPDSSTYEQYF TRBJ2-7 TRBV5-6
CASSLRGINAEAFF TRBJ1-1 TRBV5-4
CSGEESGEQYF TRBJ2-7 TRBV20-1
CASSEYLASGIGETQYF TRBJ2-5 TRBV25-1
CSVALRGGNQPQHF TRBJ1-5 TRBV29-1
CASSQAGLAKNIQYF TRBJ2-4 TRBV3-1/TRBV3-2
CASSPTRLSYNEQFF TRBJ2-1 TRBV4-1
CATSESTGKDTDTQYF TRBJ2-3 TRBV24-1
CASRDRVHAGNTIYF TRBJ1-3 TRBV6-5
CSAHRGRSYGYTF TRBJ1-2 TRBV29-1
CASSQEGQSDYGYTF TRBJ1-2 TRBV4-1
CASSKGCRTGEGSPLHF TRBJ1-6 TRBV21-1